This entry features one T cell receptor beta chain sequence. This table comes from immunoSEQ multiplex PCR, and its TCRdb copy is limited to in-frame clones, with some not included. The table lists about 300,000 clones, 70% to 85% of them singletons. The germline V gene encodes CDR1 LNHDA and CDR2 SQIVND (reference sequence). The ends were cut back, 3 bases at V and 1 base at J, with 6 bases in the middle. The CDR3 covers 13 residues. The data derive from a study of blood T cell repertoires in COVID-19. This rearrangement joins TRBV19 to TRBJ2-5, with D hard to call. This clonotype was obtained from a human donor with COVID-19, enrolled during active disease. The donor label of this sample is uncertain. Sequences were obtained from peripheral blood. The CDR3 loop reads CASSMQFQETQYF. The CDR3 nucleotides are TGTGCCAGTAGTATGCAGTTCCAAGAGACCCAGTACTTC.